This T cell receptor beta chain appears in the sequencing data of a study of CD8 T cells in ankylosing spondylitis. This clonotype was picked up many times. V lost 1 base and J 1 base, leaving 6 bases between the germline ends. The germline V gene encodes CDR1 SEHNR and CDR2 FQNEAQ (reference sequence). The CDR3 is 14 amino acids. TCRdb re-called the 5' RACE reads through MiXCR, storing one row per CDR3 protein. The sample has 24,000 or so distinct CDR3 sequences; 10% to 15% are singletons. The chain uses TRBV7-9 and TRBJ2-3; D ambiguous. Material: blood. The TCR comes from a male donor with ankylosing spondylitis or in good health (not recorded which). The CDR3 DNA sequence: TGTGCCAGCAGCTTAGGCCTGGGCACAGATACGCAGTATTTT. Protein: CASSLGLGTDTQYF.